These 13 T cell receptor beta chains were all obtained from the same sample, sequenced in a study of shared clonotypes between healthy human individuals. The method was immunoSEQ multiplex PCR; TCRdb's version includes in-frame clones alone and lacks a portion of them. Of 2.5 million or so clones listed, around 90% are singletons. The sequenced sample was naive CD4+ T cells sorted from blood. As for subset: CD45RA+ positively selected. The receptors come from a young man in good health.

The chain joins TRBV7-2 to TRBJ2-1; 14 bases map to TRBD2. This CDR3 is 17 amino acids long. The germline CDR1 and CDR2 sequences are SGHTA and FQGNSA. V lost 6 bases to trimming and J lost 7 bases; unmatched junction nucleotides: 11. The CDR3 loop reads CASSWTSGGTRRNEQFF. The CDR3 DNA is TGTGCCAGCAGTTGGACTAGCGGGGGGACCCGAAGGAATGAGCAGTTCTTC.

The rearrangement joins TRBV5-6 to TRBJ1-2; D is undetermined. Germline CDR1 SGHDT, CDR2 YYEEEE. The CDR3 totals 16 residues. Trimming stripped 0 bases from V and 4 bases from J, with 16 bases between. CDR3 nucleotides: TGTGCCAGCAGCTTGGGGCTAGGGAAGGCCTTCTATGGCTACACCTTC. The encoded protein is CASSLGLGKAFYGYTF. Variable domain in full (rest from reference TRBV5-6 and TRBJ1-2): DAGVTQSPTHLIKTRGQQVTLRCSPKSGHDTVSWYQQALGQGPQFIFQYYEEEERQRGNFPDRFSGHQFPNYSSELNVNALLLGDSALYLCASSLGLGKAFYGYTFGSGTRLTVV.

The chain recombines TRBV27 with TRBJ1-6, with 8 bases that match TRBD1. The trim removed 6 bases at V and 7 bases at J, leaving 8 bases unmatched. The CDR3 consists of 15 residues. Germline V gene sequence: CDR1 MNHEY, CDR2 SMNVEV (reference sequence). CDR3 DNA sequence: TGTGCCAGCAGGTTTCTGGACAGGGAGAATTCACCCCTCCACTTT. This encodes CASRFLDRENSPLHF.

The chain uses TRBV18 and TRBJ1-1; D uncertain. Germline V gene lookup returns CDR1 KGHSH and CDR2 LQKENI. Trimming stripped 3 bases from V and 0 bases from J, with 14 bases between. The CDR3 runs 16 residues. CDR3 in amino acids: CASSPSRNSMNTEAFF. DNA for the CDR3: TGTGCCAGCTCACCCTCTCGGAACAGTATGAACACTGAAGCTTTCTTT. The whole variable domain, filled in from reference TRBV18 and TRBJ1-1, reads NAGVMQNPRHLVRRRGQEARLRCSPMKGHSHVYWYRQLPEEGLKFMVYLQKENIIDESGMPKERFSAEFPKEGPSILRIQQVVRGDSAAYFCASSPSRNSMNTEAFFGQGTRLTVV.

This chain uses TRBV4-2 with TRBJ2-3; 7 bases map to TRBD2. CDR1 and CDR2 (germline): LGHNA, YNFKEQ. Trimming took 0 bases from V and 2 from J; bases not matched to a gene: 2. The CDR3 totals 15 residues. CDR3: CASSQETSYTDTQYF. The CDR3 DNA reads TGTGCCAGCAGCCAAGAGACTAGCTACACAGATACGCAGTATTTT.

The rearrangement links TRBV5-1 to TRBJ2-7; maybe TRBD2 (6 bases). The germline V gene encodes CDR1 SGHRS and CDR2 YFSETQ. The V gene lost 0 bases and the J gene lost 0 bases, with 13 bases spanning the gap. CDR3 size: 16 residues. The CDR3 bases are TGCGCCAGCAGCTTGGTTGGTAGCGGCCGCTCCTACGAGCAGTACTTC. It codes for CASSLVGSGRSYEQYF.

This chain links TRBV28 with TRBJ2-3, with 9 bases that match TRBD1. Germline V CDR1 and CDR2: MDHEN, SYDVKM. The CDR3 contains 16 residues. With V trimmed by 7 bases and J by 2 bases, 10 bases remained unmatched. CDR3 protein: CASTSWTGAPTDTQYF. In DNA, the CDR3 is TGTGCCAGCACATCCTGGACAGGGGCCCCCACAGATACGCAGTATTTT. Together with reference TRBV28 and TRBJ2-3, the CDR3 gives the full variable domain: DVKVTQSSRYLVKRTGEKVFLECVQDMDHENMFWYRQDPGLGLRLIYFSYDVKMKEKGDIPEGYSVSREKKERFSLILESASTNQTSMYLCASTSWTGAPTDTQYFGPGTRLTVL.

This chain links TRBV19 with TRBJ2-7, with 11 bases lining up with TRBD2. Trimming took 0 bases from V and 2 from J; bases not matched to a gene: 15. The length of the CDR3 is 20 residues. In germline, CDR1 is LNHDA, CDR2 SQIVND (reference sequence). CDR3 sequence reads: CASSIEAGGSGRVPPYEQYF. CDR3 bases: TGTGCCAGTAGTATAGAAGCAGGTGGTAGCGGGAGGGTTCCTCCCTACGAGCAGTACTTC.

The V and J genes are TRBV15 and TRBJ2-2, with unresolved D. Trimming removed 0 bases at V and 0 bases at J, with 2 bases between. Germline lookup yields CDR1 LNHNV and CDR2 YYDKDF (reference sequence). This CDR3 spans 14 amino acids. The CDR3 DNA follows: TGTGCCACCAGCAGAGAGCCGAACACCGGGGAGCTGTTTTTT. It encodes CATSREPNTGELFF.

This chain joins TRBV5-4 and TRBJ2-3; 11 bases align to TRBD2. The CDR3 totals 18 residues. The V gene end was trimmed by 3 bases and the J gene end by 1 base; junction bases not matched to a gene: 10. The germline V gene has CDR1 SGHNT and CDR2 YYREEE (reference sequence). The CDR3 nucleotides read TGTGCCAGCAGCTCGACTAGCGGGATGCGATTGGGCACAGATACGCAGTATTTT. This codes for CASSSTSGMRLGTDTQYF.

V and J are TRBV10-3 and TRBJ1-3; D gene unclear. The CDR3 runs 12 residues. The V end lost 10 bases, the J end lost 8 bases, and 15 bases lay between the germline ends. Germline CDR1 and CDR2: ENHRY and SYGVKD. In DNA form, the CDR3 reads TGTGCCACCTCCCCCATTGGGGACACCATATATTTT. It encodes CATSPIGDTIYF.

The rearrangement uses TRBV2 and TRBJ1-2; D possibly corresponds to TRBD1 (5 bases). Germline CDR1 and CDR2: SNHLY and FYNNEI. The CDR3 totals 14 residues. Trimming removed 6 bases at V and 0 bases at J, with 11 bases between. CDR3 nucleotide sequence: TGTGCCAGCAGCAGACCGGGGGCTAACTATGGCTACACCTTC. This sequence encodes CASSRPGANYGYTF. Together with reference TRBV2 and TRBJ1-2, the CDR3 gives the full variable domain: EPEVTQTPSHQVTQMGQEVILRCVPISNHLYFYWYRQILGQKVEFLVSFYNNEISEKSEIFDDQFSVERPDGSNFTLKIRSTKLEDSAMYFCASSRPGANYGYTFGSGTRLTVV.

CDR3 DNA: TGTGCCAGCAGTGGGTCCAGCGGGGGGACCTCCTACAATGAGCAGTTCTTC. Amino acid sequence: CASSGSSGGTSYNEQFF. The genes are TRBV2 and TRBJ2-1, with 9 nucleotides matching TRBD2. CDR1 and CDR2 (germline): SNHLY, FYNNEI. CDR3 length equals 17 residues. Trimming removed 4 bases from V and 0 bases from J; junction bases left unmatched: 7.